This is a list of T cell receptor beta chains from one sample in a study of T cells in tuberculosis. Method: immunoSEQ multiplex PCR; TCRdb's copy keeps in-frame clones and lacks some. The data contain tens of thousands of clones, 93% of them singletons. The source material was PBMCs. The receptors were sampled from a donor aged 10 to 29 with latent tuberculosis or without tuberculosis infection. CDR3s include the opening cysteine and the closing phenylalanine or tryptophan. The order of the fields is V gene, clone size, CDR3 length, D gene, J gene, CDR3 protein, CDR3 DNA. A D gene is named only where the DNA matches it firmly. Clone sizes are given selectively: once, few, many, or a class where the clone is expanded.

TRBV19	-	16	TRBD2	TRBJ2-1	CASSILTSGGALEQFF	TGTGCCAGTAGTATATTGACTAGCGGGGGGGCTCTTGAGCAGTTCTTC
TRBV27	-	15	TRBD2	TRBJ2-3	CASSLGLAGVDTQYF	TGTGCCAGCAGTTTAGGACTAGCGGGCGTAGATACGCAGTATTTT
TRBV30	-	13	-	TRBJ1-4	CAWSDRDSEKLFF	TGTGCCTGGAGTGACAGGGATAGTGAAAAACTGTTTTTT
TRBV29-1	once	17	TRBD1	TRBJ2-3	CSVVGGTGFPRTDTQYF	TGCAGCGTTGTCGGCGGGACAGGATTCCCTCGCACAGATACGCAGTATTTT
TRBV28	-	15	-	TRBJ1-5	CASSFRGYSNQPQHF	TGTGCCAGCAGTTTTCGGGGATATAGCAATCAGCCCCAGCATTTT
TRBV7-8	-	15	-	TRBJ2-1	CASSQQGMVVGEQFF	TGTGCCAGCAGCCAACAGGGTATGGTTGTGGGTGAGCAGTTCTTC
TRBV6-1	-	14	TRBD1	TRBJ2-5	CASSRGDSTETQYF	TGTGCCAGCTCGAGAGGGGACAGCACGGAGACCCAGTACTTC
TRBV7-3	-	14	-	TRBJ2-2	CASSLSGGPGELFF	TGTGCCAGCAGCTTAAGTGGAGGGCCGGGGGAGCTGTTTTTT
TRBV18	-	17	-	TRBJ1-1	CASSPPGAAEVRTEAFF	TGTGCCAGCTCACCACCGGGGGCTGCAGAGGTTCGCACTGAAGCTTTCTTT
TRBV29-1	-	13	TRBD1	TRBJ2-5	CSVVGQGGETQYF	TGCAGCGTCGTTGGACAGGGTGGAGAGACCCAGTACTTC
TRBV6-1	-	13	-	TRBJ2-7	CASSEAPVREQYF	TGTGCCAGCAGTGAAGCCCCCGTCAGGGAGCAGTACTTC
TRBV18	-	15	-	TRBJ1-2	CASSSDRGTNYGYTF	TGTGCCAGCTCATCGGACAGAGGGACTAACTATGGCTACACCTTC
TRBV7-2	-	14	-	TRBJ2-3	CASSLRKSTDTQYF	TGTGCCAGCAGCCTACGAAAGAGCACAGATACGCAGTATTTT
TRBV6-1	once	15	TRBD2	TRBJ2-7	CASSGLAGAAYEQYF	TGTGCCAGCAGTGGTTTAGCGGGAGCGGCTTACGAGCAGTACTTC
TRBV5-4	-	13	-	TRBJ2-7	CASSLGSAYEQYF	TGTGCCAGCAGCTTGGGCAGTGCCTACGAGCAGTACTTC
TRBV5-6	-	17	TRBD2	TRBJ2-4	CASSLVGTSLGGNIQYF	TGTGCCAGCAGCTTGGTAGGGACTAGCTTGGGCGGAAACATTCAGTACTTC
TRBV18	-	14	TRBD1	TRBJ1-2	CASSPQGQPYGYTF	TGTGCCAGCTCACCACAGGGACAGCCCTATGGCTACACCTTC
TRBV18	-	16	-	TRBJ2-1	CASSPPLSGNNNEQFF	TGTGCCAGCTCACCACCTTTATCCGGGAATAACAATGAGCAGTTCTTC
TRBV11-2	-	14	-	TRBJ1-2	CASSWAGEALGYTF	TGTGCCAGCAGCTGGGCCGGGGAAGCGCTAGGCTACACCTTC
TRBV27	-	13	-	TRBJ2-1	CASSQQPHRLQFF	TGTGCCAGCAGTCAACAACCCCATCGCCTCCAGTTCTTC
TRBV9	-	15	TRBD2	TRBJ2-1	CASSPRTSAYNEQFF	TGTGCCAGCAGCCCCCGGACTAGCGCCTACAATGAGCAGTTCTTC
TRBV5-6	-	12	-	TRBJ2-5	CASRNRGETQYF	TGTGCCAGCAGAAATAGGGGAGAGACCCAGTACTTC
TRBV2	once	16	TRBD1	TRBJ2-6	CASSDGRTGEANVLTF	TGTGCCAGCAGTGATGGGCGGACAGGGGAGGCCAACGTCCTGACTTTC
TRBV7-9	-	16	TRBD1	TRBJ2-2	CASSQDRVVSTGELFF	TGTGCCAGCAGCCAAGACAGGGTAGTTAGCACCGGGGAGCTGTTTTTT
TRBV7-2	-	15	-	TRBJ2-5	CASSYTRGAQETQYF	TGTGCCAGCAGTTACACACGGGGGGCTCAAGAGACCCAGTACTTC
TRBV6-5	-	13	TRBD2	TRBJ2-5	CASRAGGGETQYF	TGTGCCAGCAGAGCGGGGGGTGGAGAGACCCAGTACTTC
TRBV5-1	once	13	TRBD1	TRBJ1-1	CASSPGQTLSAFF	TGCGCCAGCAGCCCGGGACAGACCTTAAGTGCTTTCTTT
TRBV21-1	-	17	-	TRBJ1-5	CASSSPEDSYSNQPQHF	TGTGCCAGCAGTTCCCCGGAAGACAGCTATAGCAATCAGCCCCAGCATTTT
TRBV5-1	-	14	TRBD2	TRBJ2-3	CASSFDGRQDTQYF	TGCGCCAGCAGCTTCGACGGGAGGCAAGATACGCAGTATTTT
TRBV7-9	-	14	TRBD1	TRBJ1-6	CASSRQGADSPLHF	TGTGCCAGCAGCCGACAGGGGGCTGATTCACCCCTCCACTTT
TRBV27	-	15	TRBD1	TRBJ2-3	CASSLDRGLTDTQYF	TGTGCCAGCAGTTTAGACAGGGGGTTAACAGATACGCAGTATTTT
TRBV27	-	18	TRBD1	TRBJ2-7	CASSLYPAGTGLSYEQYF	TGTGCCAGCAGTTTATACCCGGCCGGGACAGGGCTTAGCTACGAGCAGTACTTC
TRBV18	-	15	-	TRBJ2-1	CASSPSEASRSEQFF	TGTGCCAGCTCACCATCGGAGGCTAGCAGGAGTGAGCAGTTCTTC
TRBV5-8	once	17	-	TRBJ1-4	CASSLLRGGSTNEKLFF	TGTGCCAGCAGCTTGTTACGGGGAGGGAGCACTAATGAAAAACTGTTTTTT
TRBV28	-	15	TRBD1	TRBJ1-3	CASTDGTGLGNTIYF	TGTGCCAGCACCGATGGGACAGGGCTAGGGAACACCATATATTTT
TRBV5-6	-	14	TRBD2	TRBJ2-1	CASSFLGRENEQFF	TGTGCCAGCAGCTTCCTGGGGCGGGAGAATGAGCAGTTCTTC
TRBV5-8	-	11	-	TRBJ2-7	CASSYLYEQYF	TGTGCCAGCAGCTACCTATACGAGCAGTACTTC
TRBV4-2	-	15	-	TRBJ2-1	CASSQDGTAYNEQFF	TGTGCCAGCAGCCAAGATGGGACTGCTTACAATGAGCAGTTCTTC
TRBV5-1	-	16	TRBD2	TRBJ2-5	CASSLSTTSGQETQYF	TGCGCCAGCAGCTTGTCCACGACTAGCGGCCAAGAGACCCAGTACTTC
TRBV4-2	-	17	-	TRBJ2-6	CASREGDSSSGANVLTF	TGTGCCAGCAGGGAGGGAGACAGTAGCTCTGGGGCCAACGTCCTGACTTTC
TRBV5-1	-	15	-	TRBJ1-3	CASSLDSVAGNTIYF	TGCGCCAGCAGCTTGGATTCGGTGGCTGGAAACACCATATATTTT
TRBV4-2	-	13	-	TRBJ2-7	CASSQHQDYEQYF	TGTGCCAGCAGCCAACACCAGGACTACGAGCAGTACTTC
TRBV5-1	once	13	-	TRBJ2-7	CASSSEEEREQYF	TGCGCCAGCAGCTCCGAGGAGGAGCGCGAGCAGTACTTC
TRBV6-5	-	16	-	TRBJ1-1	CASSLLGIQGNTEAFF	TGTGCCAGCAGTTTGCTTGGGATTCAGGGGAACACTGAAGCTTTCTTT
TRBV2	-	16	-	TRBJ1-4	CASSRGHPATNEKLFF	TGTGCCAGCAGTCGTGGACATCCAGCAACTAATGAAAAACTGTTTTTT
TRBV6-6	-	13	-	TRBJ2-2	CASSQTGTGELFF	TGTGCCAGCAGTCAGACAGGCACCGGGGAGCTGTTTTTT
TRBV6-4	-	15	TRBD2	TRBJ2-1	CASSSQAGDYNEQFF	TGTGCCAGCAGCTCACAGGCGGGGGACTACAATGAGCAGTTCTTC
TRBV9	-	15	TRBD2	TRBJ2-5	CASSVAGGGGETQYF	TGTGCCAGCAGCGTAGCGGGGGGTGGAGGGGAGACCCAGTACTTC
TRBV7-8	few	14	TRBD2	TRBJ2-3	CASSLRAGADTQYF	TGTGCCAGCAGCTTACGAGCGGGGGCCGATACGCAGTATTTT
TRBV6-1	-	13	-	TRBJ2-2	CASSVRDTGELFF	TGTGCCAGCAGTGTACGGGACACCGGGGAGCTGTTTTTT
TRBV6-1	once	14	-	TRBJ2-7	CASSERGASYEQYF	TGTGCCAGCAGTGAACGGGGGGCTTCCTACGAGCAGTACTTC
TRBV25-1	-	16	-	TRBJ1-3	CASSEPGQASGNTIYF	TGTGCCAGCAGTGAACCGGGACAAGCCTCTGGAAACACCATATATTTT